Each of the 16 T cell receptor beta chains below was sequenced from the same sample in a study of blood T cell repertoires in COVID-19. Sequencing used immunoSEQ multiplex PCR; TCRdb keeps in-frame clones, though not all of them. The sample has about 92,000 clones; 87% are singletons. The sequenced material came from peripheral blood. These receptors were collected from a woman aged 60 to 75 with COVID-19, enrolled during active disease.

This CDR3 reads CASSVATGGYNEQFF. The CDR3 DNA reads TGTGCCAGCAGCGTAGCGACAGGGGGTTACAATGAGCAGTTCTTC. This rearrangement joins TRBV9 to TRBJ2-1, with 9 nucleotides matching TRBD1. V dropped 0 bases and J dropped 4; count of bases not matched to a gene: 2. CDR3 size: 15 residues. Germline loops: CDR1 SGDLS, CDR2 YYNGEE.

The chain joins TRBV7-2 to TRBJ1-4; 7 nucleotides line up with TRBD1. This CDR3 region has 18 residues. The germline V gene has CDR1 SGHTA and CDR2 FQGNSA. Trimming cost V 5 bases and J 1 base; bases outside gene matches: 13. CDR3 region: CASSPTGVHRLTNEKLFF. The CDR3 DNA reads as TGTGCCAGCAGCCCCACAGGGGTTCATCGGTTAACTAATGAAAAACTGTTTTTT.

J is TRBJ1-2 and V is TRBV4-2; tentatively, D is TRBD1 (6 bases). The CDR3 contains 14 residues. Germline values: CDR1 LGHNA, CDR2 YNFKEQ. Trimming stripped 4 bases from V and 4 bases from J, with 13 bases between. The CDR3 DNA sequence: TGTGCCAGCAGCCGACCGGGACAAATCTATGGCTACACCTTC. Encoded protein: CASSRPGQIYGYTF.

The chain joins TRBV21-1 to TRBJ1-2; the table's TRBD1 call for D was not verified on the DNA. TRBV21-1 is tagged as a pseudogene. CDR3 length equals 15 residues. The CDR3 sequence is CASSAIWTGLYGYTF. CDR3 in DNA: TGTGCCAGCAGCGCAATATGGACAGGGCTCTATGGCTACACCTTC.

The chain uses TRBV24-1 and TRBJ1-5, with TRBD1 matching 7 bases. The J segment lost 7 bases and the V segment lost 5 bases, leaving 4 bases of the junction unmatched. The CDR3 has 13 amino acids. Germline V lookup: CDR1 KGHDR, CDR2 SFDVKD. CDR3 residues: CATSGPGGQPQHF. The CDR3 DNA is TGTGCCACCAGTGGGCCAGGGGGGCAGCCCCAGCATTTT.

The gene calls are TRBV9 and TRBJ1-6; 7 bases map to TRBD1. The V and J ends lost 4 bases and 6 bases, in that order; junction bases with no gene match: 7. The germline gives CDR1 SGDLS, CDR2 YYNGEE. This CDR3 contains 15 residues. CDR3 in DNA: TGTGCCAGCAGCCGGGACAGCAGCTCTAATTCACCCCTCCACTTT. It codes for CASSRDSSSNSPLHF.

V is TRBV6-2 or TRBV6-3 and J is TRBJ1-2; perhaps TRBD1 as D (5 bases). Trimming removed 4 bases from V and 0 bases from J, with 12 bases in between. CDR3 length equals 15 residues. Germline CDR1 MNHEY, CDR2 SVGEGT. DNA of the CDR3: TGTGCCAGCAGTTCGGCGGGGGGACCTAACTATGGCTACACCTTC. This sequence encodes CASSSAGGPNYGYTF.

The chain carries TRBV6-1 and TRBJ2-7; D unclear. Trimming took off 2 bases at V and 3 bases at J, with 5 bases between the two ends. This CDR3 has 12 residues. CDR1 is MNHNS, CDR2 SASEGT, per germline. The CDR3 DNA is TGTGCCAGCAGTGAAACGAGCTACGAGCAGTACTTC. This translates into CASSETSYEQYF.

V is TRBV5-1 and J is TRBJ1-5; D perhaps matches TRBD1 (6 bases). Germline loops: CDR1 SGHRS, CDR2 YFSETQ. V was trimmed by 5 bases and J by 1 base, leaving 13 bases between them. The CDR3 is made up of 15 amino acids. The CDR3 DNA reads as TGCGCCAGCAGTCTGCAGGGGTTGAGCAATCAGCCCCAGCATTTT. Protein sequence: CASSLQGLSNQPQHF.

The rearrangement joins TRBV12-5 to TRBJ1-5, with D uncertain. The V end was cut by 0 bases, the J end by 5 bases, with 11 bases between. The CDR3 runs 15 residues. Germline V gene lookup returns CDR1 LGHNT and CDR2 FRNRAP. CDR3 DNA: TGTGCTAGTGGTTTGGTACAACGGGGAGATCAGCCCCAGCATTTT. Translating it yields CASGLVQRGDQPQHF.

CDR3: CASSYPAWGGPEKLFF. The CDR3 coding sequence is TGTGCCAGCAGTTACCCCGCGTGGGGGGGGCCTGAAAAACTGTTTTTT. The gene calls are TRBV6-2 or TRBV6-3 and TRBJ1-4, with a tentative D call TRBD1 (6 bases). The CDR3 extends over 16 amino acids. V lost 2 bases, J lost 7 bases, and 17 bases lay in between. Germline V gene lookup returns CDR1 MNHEY and CDR2 SVGEGT.

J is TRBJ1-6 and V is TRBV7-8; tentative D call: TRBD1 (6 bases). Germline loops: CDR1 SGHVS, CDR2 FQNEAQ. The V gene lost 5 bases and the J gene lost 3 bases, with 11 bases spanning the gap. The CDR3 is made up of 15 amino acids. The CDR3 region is CASSRRTDYNSPLHF. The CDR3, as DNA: TGTGCCAGCAGCAGAAGGACAGACTATAATTCACCCCTCCACTTT.

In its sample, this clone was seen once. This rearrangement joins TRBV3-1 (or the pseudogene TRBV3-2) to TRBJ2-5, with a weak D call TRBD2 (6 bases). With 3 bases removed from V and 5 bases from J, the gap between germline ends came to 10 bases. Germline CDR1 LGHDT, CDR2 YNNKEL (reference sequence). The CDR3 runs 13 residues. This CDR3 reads CASSQEGGETQYF. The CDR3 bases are TGTGCCAGCAGCCAGGAGGGCGGGGAGACCCAGTACTTC.

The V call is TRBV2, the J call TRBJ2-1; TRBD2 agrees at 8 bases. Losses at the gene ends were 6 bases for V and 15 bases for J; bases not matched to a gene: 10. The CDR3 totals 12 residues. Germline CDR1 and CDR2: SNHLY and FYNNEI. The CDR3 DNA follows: TGTGCCAGCAGGATGGGACTAGGGGGAAGGTTCTTC. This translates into CASRMGLGGRFF.

The chain's CDR3 is CASSRGTSGGPDTQYF. Here the CDR3 DNA reads TGTGCCAGCTCACGGGGGACTAGCGGGGGACCAGATACGCAGTATTTT. The rearrangement uses TRBV18 and TRBJ2-3, with TRBD2 identical over 14 bases. V was pared by 4 bases and J by 4 bases, with 4 bases of the junction left unmatched. The CDR3 has 16 amino acids. The V gene's germline CDR1 is KGHSH and CDR2 LQKENI.

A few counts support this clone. This CDR3 reads CASSLPGLGETQYF. CDR3 DNA: TGTGCCAGCAGCCTACCCGGACTTGGAGAGACCCAGTACTTC. V gene TRBV7-9 combines with J gene TRBJ2-5, with D possibly TRBD2 on 5 matching bases. Germline loops: CDR1 SEHNR, CDR2 FQNEAQ (reference sequence). Trimming removed 5 bases from V and 4 bases from J, with 14 bases in between. The CDR3 contains 14 residues.